Shown below are 9 T cell receptor beta chains from a single sample sequenced in a study of blood T cell repertoires in COVID-19. Profiling relied on immunoSEQ multiplex PCR, and the TCRdb table lists in-frame clones only, not all of them. Among about 76,000 clones listed, more than 80% were seen once. Sequenced material: peripheral blood. These receptors originate from a woman aged 55-69 years with acute or convalescent COVID-19.

The chain couples TRBV27 to TRBJ2-3; 7 positions agree with TRBD2. The V and J ends lost 3 bases and 1 base, in that order; junction bases with no gene match: 10. CDR1 and CDR2 (germline): MNHEY, SMNVEV (reference sequence). The CDR3 extends over 17 amino acids. CDR3 protein: CASSLGGDSLRTDTQYF. CDR3 bases: TGTGCCAGCAGTTTGGGGGGGGACTCTTTACGCACAGATACGCAGTATTTT.

This clone was seen only once. The chain employs TRBV2 and TRBJ1-1; D unclear. The CDR3 is 13 amino acids. CDR1 is SNHLY, CDR2 FYNNEI, per germline. Between the trimmed V and J ends, which lost 4 bases and 3 bases, there was a span of 9 bases. The CDR3, as DNA: TGTGCCAGCAGTGGGTTTGTAGACACTGAAGCTTTCTTT. It is translated as CASSGFVDTEAFF.

V usage is TRBV15 and J usage is TRBJ2-5, with TRBD1 matching 11 bases. Losses at the gene ends were 1 base for V and 2 bases for J; bases not matched to a gene: 0. Germline V gene lookup returns CDR1 LNHNV and CDR2 YYDKDF (reference sequence). CDR3 length: 15 amino acids. The CDR3 loop reads CATSRGDRGQETQYF. The CDR3 DNA is TGTGCCACCAGCAGAGGGGACAGGGGGCAAGAGACCCAGTACTTC.

The sample holds a few counts of this clone. This chain uses TRBV24-1 with TRBJ2-2; 11 bases match TRBD1. Trimming cost V 5 bases and J 4 bases; bases outside gene matches: 8. The CDR3 loop spans 17 amino acids. Germline V gene lookup returns CDR1 KGHDR and CDR2 SFDVKD. The CDR3 reads CATSGMRTGGSTGELFF. CDR3 bases: TGTGCCACCAGTGGTATGAGGACAGGGGGCAGCACCGGGGAGCTGTTTTTT.

The CDR3 coding sequence is TGTGCCAGCAGCGTTAGGGACAGGCGGATCTATGGCTACACCTTC. Translating gives CASSVRDRRIYGYTF. V is TRBV9 and J is TRBJ1-2, with 8 bases that match TRBD1. CDR3 size: 15 residues. The V segment lost 2 bases and the J segment 4 bases; nucleotides outside the gene matches: 7. Germline V gene data show CDR1 as SGDLS and CDR2 as YYNGEE.

The V call is TRBV7-8, the J call TRBJ2-5, with TRBD1 matching over 8 bases. V gave up 1 base and J gave up 5 bases; unmatched junction bases: 6. Germline CDR1 and CDR2: SGHVS and FQNEAQ. The CDR3 loop spans 15 amino acids. The CDR3 DNA reads as TGTGCCAGCAGCTTAGTCACAGGGGGATTGGAGACCCAGTACTTC. This encodes CASSLVTGGLETQYF.

The CDR3 nucleotides read TGTGCCAGCAGCTTAGACGGGCAGGGGCTCTATGGCTACACCTTC. This codes for CASSLDGQGLYGYTF. The rearrangement uses TRBV7-2 and TRBJ1-2; a weak D match, TRBD1 (6 bases). The CDR3 is 15 residues long. Germline assignment: CDR1 SGHTA and CDR2 FQGNSA. The V end was cut by 1 base, the J end by 4 bases, with 13 bases between.

This sequence joins TRBV12-5 and TRBJ2-1; possibly TRBD2 for D (6 bases). CDR3 length: 15 amino acids. Germline values: CDR1 LGHNT, CDR2 FRNRAP. The V and J ends lost 6 bases and 2 bases respectively, with 14 bases between them. The CDR3 DNA reads as TGTGCTAGTGGCGTGAGACTAGGACCCTACAATGAGCAGTTCTTC. It codes for CASGVRLGPYNEQFF.

This clone is deemed medium-sized. The chain couples TRBV10-3 to TRBJ1-1; D remains unclear. The CDR3 is made up of 14 amino acids. Trimming stripped 7 bases from V and 1 base from J, with 13 bases between. Germline lookup yields CDR1 ENHRY and CDR2 SYGVKD. CDR3 residues: CAINPTGGNTEAFF. CDR3 nucleotide sequence: TGTGCCATCAACCCTACGGGTGGGAACACTGAAGCTTTCTTT.